This T cell receptor (beta chain) was captured by sequencing in a study of blood T cell repertoires in COVID-19. Study information: Sources were T cells, B-cell-depleted T cells, or PBMCs; the material itself was cDNA or gDNA.

In the original analysis: Amplification of reference gene primers provided the estimated nucleated cell counts. The protocol was immunoSEQ multiplex PCR, while the TCRdb copy is restricted to in-frame clones and leaves out a portion. The V and J calls and the clone size are those of that table, but D and trimming were determined from the DNA. The data show 140,000 to 150,000 clones, with 70% to 90% seen just once and less than 5.5% held by the top ten. V shed 5 bases and J shed 9 bases, with 21 bases lying between them. This CDR3 is 15 amino acids long. Germline V CDR1 and CDR2: SGHAT, FQNNGV. The source material was PBMCs or T cells enriched from blood (not recorded which). This sequence joins TRBV11-2 and TRBJ2-3; D is possibly TRBD1 (6 bases). The receptor was derived from a man aged 45-65 years who had recovered from COVID-19. The CDR3 bases are TGTGCCAGCAGCCCCCGGACAGCCCAGATTGGAACGCAGTATTTT. Translation gives CASSPRTAQIGTQYF.